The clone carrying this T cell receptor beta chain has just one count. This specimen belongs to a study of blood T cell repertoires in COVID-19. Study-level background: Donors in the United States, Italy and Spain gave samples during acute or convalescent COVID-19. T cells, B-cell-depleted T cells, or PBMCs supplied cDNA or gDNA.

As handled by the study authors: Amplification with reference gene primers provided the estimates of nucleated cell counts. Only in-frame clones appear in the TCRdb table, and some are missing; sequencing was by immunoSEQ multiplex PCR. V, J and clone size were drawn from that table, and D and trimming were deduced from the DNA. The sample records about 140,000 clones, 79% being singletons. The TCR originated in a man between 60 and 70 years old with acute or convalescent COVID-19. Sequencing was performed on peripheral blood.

CDR3 region: CASSPGPRTGSYNEQFF. The CDR3 DNA follows: TGTGCCAGCAGCCCCGGGCCGAGGACGGGGTCCTACAATGAGCAGTTCTTC. This chain links TRBV7-3 with TRBJ2-1; D perhaps matches TRBD2 (5 bases). CDR1 is SGHTA, CDR2 FQGTGA, per germline. V lost 5 bases to trimming and J lost 1 base, with 18 bases between them. The CDR3 loop spans 17 amino acids.